The rows below give T cell receptor beta chains drawn from one sample of a study of identical twins. TCRdb fed the 5' RACE reads into MiXCR, producing one record per CDR3 protein. Of approximately 670,000 distinct CDR3 sequences in the sample, roughly 6% were seen once. Sample: naive T cells sorted from blood. Receptors were obtained from a young man in good health. Both conserved end residues are part of each CDR3. D genes are given only for firm matches. For some rows the clone size is stated as once, few or many, or as a class when expanded; others skip it.

>TRBJ2-2|.|17|.|TRBV4-2
CASSQEDGTGNTGELFF
TGTGCCAGCAGCCAAGAAGACGGGACGGGGAACACCGGGGAGCTGTTTTTT
>TRBJ1-5|TRBD1|13|few|TRBV29-1
CSVLDREGQPQHF
TGCAGCGTTCTGGACAGGGAGGGTCAGCCCCAGCATTTT
>TRBJ1-5|TRBD1|17|many|TRBV20-1
CSGGIGGGLLSNQPQHF
TGCAGTGGAGGAATCGGAGGGGGCCTCCTTAGCAATCAGCCCCAGCATTTT
>TRBJ2-1|.|12|.|TRBV12-3/TRBV12-4
CASSLGSLGQFF
TGTGCCAGCAGCTTAGGATCGTTAGGGCAGTTCTTC
>TRBJ2-2|.|13|many|TRBV12-3/TRBV12-4
CASRSDRLGELFF
TGTGCCAGCAGATCGGACCGCTTAGGGGAGCTGTTTTTT
>TRBJ2-5|.|15|.|TRBV12-3/TRBV12-4
CASSLGGHIQETQYF
TGTGCCAGCAGTCTGGGGGGGCACATCCAAGAGACCCAGTACTTC
>TRBJ2-4|.|13|.|TRBV7-9
CASSPPRKNIQYF
TGTGCCAGCAGCCCCCCCAGGAAAAACATTCAGTACTTC
>TRBJ2-1|TRBD2|15|many|TRBV7-6
CASSQTSVGHNEQFF
TGTGCCAGCAGCCAGACTAGCGTGGGGCACAATGAGCAGTTCTTC
>TRBJ1-5|.|15|many|TRBV28
CASSFNQGGNQPQHF
TGTGCCAGCAGTTTCAATCAGGGTGGTAATCAGCCCCAGCATTTT
>TRBJ1-1|.|13|.|TRBV4-3
CASSQEQGTEAFF
TGCGCCAGCAGCCAAGAACAGGGCACTGAAGCTTTCTTT
>TRBJ1-3|.|13|few|TRBV20-1
CSARGQGGNTIYF
TGCAGTGCTAGAGGTCAGGGAGGAAACACCATATATTTT
>TRBJ2-5|.|14|.|TRBV20-1
CSAKPGTLQETQYF
TGCAGTGCTAAGCCTGGGACTCTGCAAGAGACCCAGTACTTC
>TRBJ1-6|.|15|.|TRBV3-1
CASSQENRRNSPLHF
TGTGCCAGCAGCCAAGAAAACAGACGGAATTCACCCCTCCACTTT
>TRBJ2-2|TRBD2|15|few|TRBV12-3/TRBV12-4
CASSPGLGDPGELFF
TGTGCCAGCAGCCCGGGACTAGGGGACCCCGGGGAGCTGTTTTTT
>TRBJ2-2|TRBD2|15|few|TRBV5-1
CASSFLAGAPGELFF
TGCGCCAGCAGCTTTCTAGCGGGAGCCCCCGGGGAGCTGTTTTTT
>TRBJ2-5|TRBD2|14|few|TRBV29-1
CSVRISGRTETQYF
TGCAGCGTTCGGATTAGCGGGAGAACTGAGACCCAGTACTTC
>TRBJ1-4|TRBD1|15|many|TRBV7-9
CASSFPRGTDEKLFF
TGTGCCAGCAGCTTCCCCCGAGGGACAGATGAAAAACTGTTTTTT
>TRBJ2-1|.|14|few|TRBV14
CASSQDHNHNEQFF
TGTGCCAGCAGCCAAGACCATAACCACAATGAGCAGTTCTTC
>TRBJ2-7|.|13|.|TRBV5-1
CASSLVTDYEQYF
TGCGCCAGCAGCTTGGTGACCGACTACGAGCAGTACTTC
>TRBJ1-5|.|11|many|TRBV24-1
CATSDWGTQHF
TGTGCCACCAGTGACTGGGGGACCCAGCATTTT
>TRBJ2-3|.|15|many|TRBV7-9
CASSFSRVSTDTQYF
TGTGCCAGCAGTTTCAGCCGGGTCAGCACAGATACGCAGTATTTT
>TRBJ2-5|.|14|many|TRBV27
CASGPYGEEETQYF
TGTGCCAGCGGACCATATGGGGAGGAAGAGACCCAGTACTTC
>TRBJ2-7|TRBD1|15|few|TRBV6-1
CASRLLRGQGREQYF
TGTGCCAGCAGACTTCTGCGGGGACAGGGCCGAGAGCAGTACTTC
>TRBJ2-3|.|13|many|TRBV3-1
CASSLWERDTQYF
TGTGCCAGCAGCCTTTGGGAGAGAGATACGCAGTATTTT
>TRBJ2-3|TRBD2|14|many|TRBV20-1
CSALLAGSTDTQYF
TGCAGTGCTCTACTAGCGGGAAGCACAGATACGCAGTATTTT
>TRBJ2-5|.|13|many|TRBV29-1
CSVGIGSQETQYF
TGCAGCGTTGGAATCGGGAGCCAAGAGACCCAGTACTTC
>TRBJ2-7|.|16|.|TRBV28
CASTSGERMTSYEQYF
TGTGCCAGCACTTCAGGCGAGCGGATGACCTCCTACGAGCAGTACTTC
>TRBJ2-7|.|15|.|TRBV9
CASSDTGLPTGEQYF
TGTGCCAGCAGTGACACGGGCCTCCCCACGGGAGAGCAGTACTTC
>TRBJ2-4|.|12|many|TRBV10-3
CAISESSAGQHF
TGTGCCATCAGTGAGTCTTCCGCAGGCCAACACTTC
>TRBJ2-3|TRBD1|17|many|TRBV5-1
CASSALTGTGPTDTQYF
TGCGCCAGCAGCGCCCTAACCGGGACAGGCCCCACAGATACGCAGTATTTT
>TRBJ1-3|.|17|.|TRBV4-1
CASSQVLQGIAGNTIYF
TGCGCCAGCAGCCAAGTACTCCAAGGGATAGCTGGAAACACCATATATTTT
>TRBJ1-2|.|12|few|TRBV25-1
CASSDGSVVDTF
TGTGCCAGCAGTGACGGGTCGGTGGTTGACACCTTC
>TRBJ2-7|.|14|few|TRBV7-8
CASSLEKGYYEQYF
TGTGCCAGCAGCTTAGAGAAGGGTTACTACGAGCAGTACTTC
>TRBJ2-1|TRBD1|14|few|TRBV5-1
CASSLDRGDNEQFF
TGCGCCAGCAGCTTGGACAGGGGGGACAATGAGCAGTTCTTC
>TRBJ1-5|TRBD1|16|few|TRBV7-9
CASSVGQVDSNQPQHF
TGTGCCAGCAGCGTGGGACAGGTGGATAGCAATCAGCCCCAGCATTTT
>TRBJ2-5|TRBD2|16|many|TRBV20-1
CSASLAGETFRETQYF
TGCAGTGCGTCCTTAGCGGGAGAGACTTTTAGAGAGACCCAGTACTTC
>TRBJ2-7|.|15|many|TRBV27
CASSLSWQLLYEQYF
TGTGCCAGCAGTTTAAGTTGGCAGCTACTCTACGAGCAGTACTTC
>TRBJ2-3|TRBD2|14|few|TRBV20-1
CSARASGMQDTQYF
TGCAGTGCTAGGGCTAGCGGGATGCAGGATACGCAGTATTTT
>TRBJ2-1|TRBD2|14|few|TRBV2
CASSDPGGYNEQFF
TGTGCCAGCAGTGACCCGGGGGGCTACAATGAGCAGTTCTTC
>TRBJ2-3|TRBD1|15|.|TRBV10-3
CAISDQQGSGYTQYF
TGTGCCATCAGTGACCAACAGGGGTCGGGGTATACGCAGTATTTT
>TRBJ2-3|TRBD1|16|few|TRBV7-3
CASSWTGGASTDTQYF
TGTGCCAGCAGCTGGACAGGGGGCGCTAGCACAGATACGCAGTATTTT
>TRBJ2-3|.|15|many|TRBV20-1
CSASSIGGPTDTQYF
TGCAGTGCTAGTTCCATCGGTGGCCCCACAGATACGCAGTATTTT
>TRBJ1-1|.|16|many|TRBV5-1
CASSPYLGGRGTEAFF
TGCGCCAGCAGCCCCTATCTCGGGGGCAGGGGCACTGAAGCTTTCTTT
>TRBJ2-4|.|15|.|TRBV6-2/TRBV6-3
CASSYRIIAENIQYF
TGTGCCAGCAGTTATCGGATCATAGCCGAAAACATTCAGTACTTC
>TRBJ2-6|.|16|few|TRBV28
CASSSWTESGANVLTF
TGTGCCAGCAGTTCTTGGACGGAATCTGGGGCCAACGTCCTGACTTTC
>TRBJ2-1|.|17|few|TRBV15
CATSRYTDLSSYNEQFF
TGTGCCACCAGCAGGTATACAGACTTGAGCTCCTACAATGAGCAGTTCTTC
>TRBJ2-1|TRBD1|14|.|TRBV19
CASSIVAGGNEQFF
TGTGCCAGTAGTATCGTGGCAGGGGGCAATGAGCAGTTCTTC
>TRBJ2-1|.|15|many|TRBV3-1
CASSYAVVLHNEQFF
TGTGCCAGCAGCTACGCCGTCGTACTTCACAATGAGCAGTTCTTC
>TRBJ2-3|.|13|few|TRBV7-2
CANPSADTDTQYF
TGTGCCAACCCCTCGGCCGACACAGATACGCAGTATTTT
>TRBJ1-2|.|14|many|TRBV20-1
CSATGQPRNYGYTF
TGCAGTGCTACCGGACAGCCAAGAAACTATGGCTACACCTTC
>TRBJ2-3|.|20|few|TRBV9
CASSVVPEGRAGEFADTQYF
TGTGCCAGCAGCGTAGTTCCGGAAGGGAGGGCAGGGGAGTTCGCAGATACGCAGTATTTT
>TRBJ2-1|TRBD2|15|.|TRBV14
CASSPTLPGLAAQFF
TGTGCCAGCAGCCCCACACTACCGGGACTAGCGGCGCAGTTCTTC
>TRBJ2-1|TRBD2|16|many|TRBV10-3
CAISAGTSGPYNEQFF
TGTGCCATCAGCGCCGGGACTAGCGGGCCCTACAATGAGCAGTTCTTC
>TRBJ2-1|TRBD1|16|many|TRBV20-1
CSARDLLAGGNNEQFF
TGCAGTGCTAGAGATCTATTGGCAGGGGGTAACAATGAGCAGTTCTTC
>TRBJ2-1|TRBD2|17|many|TRBV12-3/TRBV12-4
CASSSTWWLAGEDEQFF
TGTGCCAGCAGTTCTACGTGGTGGCTAGCGGGAGAGGATGAGCAGTTCTTC
>TRBJ2-3|.|15|many|TRBV24-1
CATSDPQGVTDTQYF
TGTGCCACCAGTGACCCACAGGGAGTCACAGATACGCAGTATTTT
>TRBJ2-1|.|14|.|TRBV4-1
CASSQEEGGDEQFF
TGCGCCAGCAGCCAAGAAGAGGGCGGGGACGAGCAGTTCTTC